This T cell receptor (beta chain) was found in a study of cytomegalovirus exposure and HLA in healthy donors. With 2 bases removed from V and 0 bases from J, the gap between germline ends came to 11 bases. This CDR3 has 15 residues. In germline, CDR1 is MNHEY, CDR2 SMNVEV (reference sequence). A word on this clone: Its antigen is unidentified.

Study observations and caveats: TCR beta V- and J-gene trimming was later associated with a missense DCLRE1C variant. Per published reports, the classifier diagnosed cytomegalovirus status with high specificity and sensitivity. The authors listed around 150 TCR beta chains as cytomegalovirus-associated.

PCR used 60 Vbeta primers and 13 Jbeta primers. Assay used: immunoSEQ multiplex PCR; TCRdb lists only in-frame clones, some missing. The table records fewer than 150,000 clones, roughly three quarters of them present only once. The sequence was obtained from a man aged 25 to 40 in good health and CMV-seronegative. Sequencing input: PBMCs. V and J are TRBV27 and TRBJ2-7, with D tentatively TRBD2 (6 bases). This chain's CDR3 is CASSLTAGSSYEQYF. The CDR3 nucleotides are TGTGCCAGCAGTTTAACAGCGGGTAGCTCCTACGAGCAGTACTTC.